This T cell receptor beta chain emerged from a study of T-cell memory formation after mild COVID-19. V was cut by 3 bases and J by 0 bases, with 8 bases left in between. Germline-derived CDR1 and CDR2 are KGHSH and LQKENI. The CDR3 loop spans 15 amino acids. Study outcomes and limitations: Those CD4+ clones that contracted were mainly in CM and EM (CD8+ ones in EMRA).

This clonotype was observed a few times. Its antigen is not identified. cDNA libraries for TCR alpha and TCR beta, carrying sample barcodes and UMIs, came from 5'RACE with constant-segment primers. Each CDR3 protein is one row after TCRdb ran MiXCR on the 5' RACE reads. The data hold 390,000 or so distinct CDR3 sequences, with 16% observed a single time. The receptor was derived from a man aged 18 to 29 who had mild COVID-19 (a few samples of this study predate the infection). Cell type and time point are not known. The chain is built from TRBV18 and TRBJ2-2, with D unclear. What was sequenced was PBMCs or a T cell subset sorted from them (not recorded which). The chain's CDR3 is CASSPFQSNTGELFF. In DNA, the CDR3 is TGTGCCAGCTCACCTTTTCAGTCGAACACCGGGGAGCTGTTTTTT.